Included here is one TCR beta chain sequence, with context. No antigen is known for it. The ends lost 3 bases at V and 8 bases at J; junction bases unmatched: 12. Germline assignment: CDR1 MDHEN and CDR2 SYDVKM. The CDR3 sequence is 16 residues long. These donors were members of the approximately 110-subject validation cohort, a group separate from the approximately 670-subject first cohort. The record originates from a study of cytomegalovirus exposure and HLA in healthy donors. The study, taken as a whole, reports: Confirmation in vitro established that a few CMV-associated chains were specific for CMV antigens.

The data were produced by immunoSEQ multiplex PCR, yet TCRdb's version contains in-frame clones alone and is incomplete. Altogether 57,000 or so clones are present, around 94% being singletons, with the ten largest covering approximately 2.5%. The genes are TRBV28 and TRBJ1-2, with 10 bases aligning to TRBD1. The sequencing sample was made of PBMCs. This clonotype was sampled from a young man in good health and CMV-seronegative. In DNA form, the CDR3 reads TGTGCCAGCAGTTTCTTCCCGGGACAGGGGTCTCGGGGCTACACCTTC. Its protein is CASSFFPGQGSRGYTF.